This T cell receptor beta chain was sequenced during a study of CD8+CD57+ T cells in acquired aplastic anemia. Study overall: On average, sorted CD4+ and CD8+ cells gave around 3.3 ug of DNA.

V lost 5 bases to trimming and J lost 6 bases; unmatched junction nucleotides: 3. The CDR3 has 13 amino acids. CDR1 is ENHRY and CDR2 is SYGVKD in the germline V gene. With regard to this clonotype: Its antigen is still unknown.

Profiling of TCR beta VDJ combinations and CDR3 sequences used genomic DNA as template. TCRdb analysed the reads with MiXCR anew, one entry per CDR3 protein. This sample has some 160,000 distinct CDR3 sequences, with roughly 50% found just once. General study points: Roughly 30 was the count of CD8+ CDR3 sequences that patients shared with controls.

Selection for sequencing was limited to patients who had shown CD8+CD57+ cell expansion by flow cytometry. Sampling of blood occurred while the patients had still received no therapy. This chain joins TRBV10-3 and TRBJ1-5; 8 nucleotides align to TRBD1. Sample: sorted CD4+, CD8+, or CD8+CD57+ T cells (not recorded which) from PBMCs. The receptor was isolated from a human donor with aplastic anemia. Here the CDR3 DNA reads TGTGCCATCAGTTCAGGGGGCGGTCAGCCCCAGCATTTT. As protein: CAISSGGGQPQHF.